The rows below give T cell receptor beta chains drawn from one sample of a study of CD8 T cells in ankylosing spondylitis. TCRdb recomputed calls from the 5' RACE reads with MiXCR, one row per CDR3 protein. The data contain tens of thousands of distinct CDR3 sequences, about 15% of them singletons. Sequencing was done on a sample of blood. These receptors were collected from a male donor with ankylosing spondylitis or in good health (not recorded which). The CDR3 runs from the conserved cysteine through the conserved F or W. Fields, in order: CDR3 length, D gene, clone size, V gene, J gene, CDR3 DNA, CDR3 protein. A D gene is named only where the DNA matches it firmly. Clone sizes are given selectively: once, few, many, or a class where the clone is expanded.

len: 14; d_gene: -; abundance: few; v_gene: TRBV10-3; j_gene: TRBJ1-4; CDR3nt: TGTGCCATCAGTGACAGGACAACTAATGAAAAACTGTTTTTT; CDR3aa: CAISDRTTNEKLFF
len: 14; d_gene: TRBD1; abundance: many; v_gene: TRBV20-1; j_gene: TRBJ1-1; CDR3nt: TGCAGTGCAGAAGCCGACAGGGGAGGCACTGAAGCTTTCTTT; CDR3aa: CSAEADRGGTEAFF
len: 17; d_gene: TRBD2; abundance: few; v_gene: TRBV7-3; j_gene: TRBJ2-3; CDR3nt: TGTGCCAGCAGCCTTTCGCCAGCGGGGGTGGGCACAGATACGCAGTATTTT; CDR3aa: CASSLSPAGVGTDTQYF
len: 16; d_gene: TRBD1; abundance: many; v_gene: TRBV29-1; j_gene: TRBJ2-5; CDR3nt: TGCAGCGTTGAAGATCGGGACAGCCAGGTTCTGGGGACCCAGTACTTC; CDR3aa: CSVEDRDSQVLGTQYF
len: 14; d_gene: -; abundance: -; v_gene: TRBV6-5; j_gene: TRBJ2-2; CDR3nt: TGTGCCAGCAAAGGTCTGGGGGAAACCGGGGAGCTGTTTTTT; CDR3aa: CASKGLGETGELFF
len: 15; d_gene: -; abundance: -; v_gene: TRBV14; j_gene: TRBJ2-3; CDR3nt: TGTGCCAGCAGCCAAGACTTGCGGTACACAGATACGCAGTATTTT; CDR3aa: CASSQDLRYTDTQYF
len: 15; d_gene: TRBD2; abundance: few; v_gene: TRBV7-2; j_gene: TRBJ2-1; CDR3nt: TGTGCCAGCAGCTTATTACTAGCGGATTACAATGAGCAGTTCTTC; CDR3aa: CASSLLLADYNEQFF
len: 16; d_gene: -; abundance: many; v_gene: TRBV14; j_gene: TRBJ2-4; CDR3nt: TGTGCCAGCAGCCAAGGGCAGGCGGTAGCCAAAAACATTCAGTACTTC; CDR3aa: CASSQGQAVAKNIQYF
len: 14; d_gene: TRBD2; abundance: many; v_gene: TRBV7-3; j_gene: TRBJ2-3; CDR3nt: TGTGCCAGCAGCCAAACGGGGAGGGCAGATACGCAGTATTTT; CDR3aa: CASSQTGRADTQYF
len: 15; d_gene: -; abundance: many; v_gene: TRBV4-3; j_gene: TRBJ1-4; CDR3nt: TGCGCCAGCAGCCAAGATTCCAGGGTGGTTGAAAAACTGTTTTTT; CDR3aa: CASSQDSRVVEKLFF
len: 14; d_gene: TRBD2; abundance: -; v_gene: TRBV10-3; j_gene: TRBJ2-7; CDR3nt: TGTGCCATCAGTGATGGGACTAGGGCCTACGAGCAGTACTTC; CDR3aa: CAISDGTRAYEQYF
len: 15; d_gene: -; abundance: -; v_gene: TRBV6-2/TRBV6-3; j_gene: TRBJ2-4; CDR3nt: TGTGCCAGCAGTTCGACAGTATTCGCCAAAAACATTCAGTACTTC; CDR3aa: CASSSTVFAKNIQYF
len: 15; d_gene: TRBD2; abundance: few; v_gene: TRBV6-2/TRBV6-3; j_gene: TRBJ2-2; CDR3nt: TGTGCCAGCAGTTACGCGGGAGGAGACACCGGGGAGCTGTTTTTT; CDR3aa: CASSYAGGDTGELFF
len: 22; d_gene: TRBD1; abundance: few; v_gene: TRBV7-2; j_gene: TRBJ2-1; CDR3nt: TGTGCCAGCAGGGGGCCTGGGAGGGACAGGGGTAGTCGAGGGAGGTCCTACAATGAGCAGTTCTTC; CDR3aa: CASRGPGRDRGSRGRSYNEQFF
len: 12; d_gene: TRBD1; abundance: many; v_gene: TRBV10-3; j_gene: TRBJ1-1; CDR3nt: TGTGCCGTCAGGGACAGGGCTACTGAAGCTTTCTTT; CDR3aa: CAVRDRATEAFF
len: 12; d_gene: -; abundance: many; v_gene: TRBV29-1; j_gene: TRBJ2-1; CDR3nt: TGCAGCGCCGGGACGGTGTACAATGAGCAGTTCTTC; CDR3aa: CSAGTVYNEQFF
len: 15; d_gene: -; abundance: many; v_gene: TRBV4-3; j_gene: TRBJ1-1; CDR3nt: TGCGCCAGCAGCCGCAACGCGCAGATGAACACTGAAGCTTTCTTT; CDR3aa: CASSRNAQMNTEAFF
len: 16; d_gene: -; abundance: few; v_gene: TRBV12-3/TRBV12-4; j_gene: TRBJ2-2; CDR3nt: TGTGCCAGCAGTTGGGCAGGGGGGCTGAACACCGGGGAGCTGTTTTTT; CDR3aa: CASSWAGGLNTGELFF
len: 14; d_gene: TRBD1; abundance: many; v_gene: TRBV11-1; j_gene: TRBJ1-2; CDR3nt: TGTGCCAGCAGCAAGACAGGGGGCAAAGGAGGCTACACCTTC; CDR3aa: CASSKTGGKGGYTF
len: 15; d_gene: -; abundance: few; v_gene: TRBV4-3; j_gene: TRBJ1-5; CDR3nt: TGCGCCAGCAGCCAAGATCGGATGAGCAATCAGCCCCAGCATTTT; CDR3aa: CASSQDRMSNQPQHF
len: 14; d_gene: -; abundance: -; v_gene: TRBV14; j_gene: TRBJ2-2; CDR3nt: TGTGCCAGCAGCCAGAGCAGGGGAACCGGGGAGCTGTTTTTT; CDR3aa: CASSQSRGTGELFF
len: 13; d_gene: -; abundance: few; v_gene: TRBV7-3; j_gene: TRBJ2-3; CDR3nt: TGTGCCAGCAGTCTAGATTTTTCAGATACGCAGTATTTT; CDR3aa: CASSLDFSDTQYF
len: 12; d_gene: TRBD2; abundance: many; v_gene: TRBV20-1; j_gene: TRBJ2-5; CDR3nt: TGCAGTTTAGCGGGGGGAGGGGAGACCCAGTACTTC; CDR3aa: CSLAGGGETQYF
len: 13; d_gene: -; abundance: -; v_gene: TRBV7-9; j_gene: TRBJ2-1; CDR3nt: TGTGCCAGCAGCCCCTCGACCGACAATGAGCAGTTCTTC; CDR3aa: CASSPSTDNEQFF
len: 12; d_gene: -; abundance: -; v_gene: TRBV29-1; j_gene: TRBJ1-1; CDR3nt: TGCAGCGTTGGGGGACAGAACACTGAAGCTTTCTTT; CDR3aa: CSVGGQNTEAFF
len: 13; d_gene: -; abundance: many; v_gene: TRBV3-1; j_gene: TRBJ1-5; CDR3nt: TGTGCCAGCAGCCACGGACAAGTCCAACCCCAGCATTTT; CDR3aa: CASSHGQVQPQHF
len: 12; d_gene: -; abundance: few; v_gene: TRBV28; j_gene: TRBJ1-1; CDR3nt: TGTGCCAGCAGTTTATATTACACTGAAGCTTTCTTT; CDR3aa: CASSLYYTEAFF
len: 14; d_gene: TRBD1; abundance: few; v_gene: TRBV7-2; j_gene: TRBJ2-7; CDR3nt: TGTGCCAGCAGCCTGGGACAGGCCCGGTACGAGCAGTACTTC; CDR3aa: CASSLGQARYEQYF
len: 15; d_gene: TRBD2; abundance: few; v_gene: TRBV7-2; j_gene: TRBJ2-1; CDR3nt: TGTGCCAGCAGCTTAGTCCCTAGCGGGAAGAATGAGCAGTTCTTC; CDR3aa: CASSLVPSGKNEQFF
len: 16; d_gene: TRBD1; abundance: few; v_gene: TRBV15; j_gene: TRBJ2-7; CDR3nt: TGTGCCACCAGCACCAAAACAGGGGGTATTTCCTACGAGCAGTACTTC; CDR3aa: CATSTKTGGISYEQYF
len: 14; d_gene: -; abundance: -; v_gene: TRBV12-3/TRBV12-4; j_gene: TRBJ1-1; CDR3nt: TGTGCCAGCAGTTTAGCGGAGGGAAAGACTGAAGCTTTCTTT; CDR3aa: CASSLAEGKTEAFF
len: 16; d_gene: TRBD2; abundance: -; v_gene: TRBV12-3/TRBV12-4; j_gene: TRBJ2-2; CDR3nt: TGTGCCAGCAGCTCCACGGGGGGGCTGCGGACCGGGGAGCTGTTTTTT; CDR3aa: CASSSTGGLRTGELFF
len: 13; d_gene: -; abundance: large; v_gene: TRBV5-6; j_gene: TRBJ2-5; CDR3nt: TGTGCCAGCAGCTTGGTACTCTCGGAGACCCAGTACTTC; CDR3aa: CASSLVLSETQYF
len: 15; d_gene: -; abundance: few; v_gene: TRBV29-1; j_gene: TRBJ2-2; CDR3nt: TGCAGCGGATACAGCATAATAGAGAACACCGGGGAGCTGTTTTTT; CDR3aa: CSGYSIIENTGELFF
len: 14; d_gene: TRBD1; abundance: few; v_gene: TRBV20-1; j_gene: TRBJ2-4; CDR3nt: TGCAGTGCTAGTACAGGGGATGCGAAAAACATTCAGTACTTC; CDR3aa: CSASTGDAKNIQYF
len: 15; d_gene: -; abundance: -; v_gene: TRBV29-1; j_gene: TRBJ1-1; CDR3nt: TGCAGCGTTCCCAACCCCGGGAGGGAGAACACTGAAGCTTTCTTT; CDR3aa: CSVPNPGRENTEAFF
len: 14; d_gene: TRBD2; abundance: many; v_gene: TRBV12-5; j_gene: TRBJ2-3; CDR3nt: TGTGCTAGTGGTTTGCTTGGGGGGGCAGATACGCAGTATTTT; CDR3aa: CASGLLGGADTQYF
len: 15; d_gene: -; abundance: -; v_gene: TRBV5-1; j_gene: TRBJ2-2; CDR3nt: TGCGCCAGCAGCTTGGAAGGTGCGGACACCGGGGAGCTGTTTTTT; CDR3aa: CASSLEGADTGELFF
len: 21; d_gene: TRBD1; abundance: -; v_gene: TRBV5-1; j_gene: TRBJ2-1; CDR3nt: TGCGCCAGCAGCTTGGAGGCCGGGTACAGGGGGCAAAAAATGACCGACAATGAGCAGTTCTTC; CDR3aa: CASSLEAGYRGQKMTDNEQFF
len: 16; d_gene: -; abundance: -; v_gene: TRBV14; j_gene: TRBJ2-1; CDR3nt: TGTGCCAGCAGCCAAGAATTGACGGGAGCCGGCGATGAGCAGTTCTTC; CDR3aa: CASSQELTGAGDEQFF
len: 18; d_gene: -; abundance: many; v_gene: TRBV7-9; j_gene: TRBJ2-3; CDR3nt: TGTGCCAGCAGCTTAGAAGACGAAAGTGCATGGGGCACAGATACGCAGTATTTT; CDR3aa: CASSLEDESAWGTDTQYF
len: 14; d_gene: -; abundance: many; v_gene: TRBV9; j_gene: TRBJ1-4; CDR3nt: TGTGCCAGCAGCGTAAACAGCCAAAATGAAAAACTGTTTTTT; CDR3aa: CASSVNSQNEKLFF
len: 15; d_gene: TRBD1; abundance: many; v_gene: TRBV5-1; j_gene: TRBJ2-1; CDR3nt: TGCGCCAGCAGCAAGGGACAGGGGAGGGTCAATGAGCAGTTCTTC; CDR3aa: CASSKGQGRVNEQFF
len: 15; d_gene: -; abundance: few; v_gene: TRBV7-3; j_gene: TRBJ2-3; CDR3nt: TGTGCCAGCAGCTTAATAGGCGGAGAAACAGATACGCAGTATTTT; CDR3aa: CASSLIGGETDTQYF
len: 15; d_gene: -; abundance: -; v_gene: TRBV5-1; j_gene: TRBJ2-2; CDR3nt: TGCGCCAGCAGCCCGAGGGCAGGGGACACCGGGGAGCTGTTTTTT; CDR3aa: CASSPRAGDTGELFF
len: 11; d_gene: -; abundance: many; v_gene: TRBV20-1; j_gene: TRBJ2-5; CDR3nt: TGCAGTGCCCCCGCTTTTGAGACCCAGTACTTC; CDR3aa: CSAPAFETQYF
len: 15; d_gene: -; abundance: -; v_gene: TRBV2; j_gene: TRBJ2-1; CDR3nt: TGTGCCAGCAGTCCACTAGCCGACAGGGTAAATGAGCAGTTCTTC; CDR3aa: CASSPLADRVNEQFF
len: 16; d_gene: TRBD2; abundance: many; v_gene: TRBV29-1; j_gene: TRBJ2-7; CDR3nt: TGCAGCGTTGAAGATCAAGGGACTAGCGGCTCCTACGAGCAGTACTTC; CDR3aa: CSVEDQGTSGSYEQYF
len: 14; d_gene: -; abundance: -; v_gene: TRBV5-4; j_gene: TRBJ1-1; CDR3nt: TGTGCCAGCAGCTTGGCAGGGGTAGGCACTGAAGCTTTCTTT; CDR3aa: CASSLAGVGTEAFF
len: 15; d_gene: TRBD1; abundance: -; v_gene: TRBV5-6; j_gene: TRBJ1-4; CDR3nt: TGTGCCAGCAGCGCTCTTGGGACAGGGGATGAAAAACTGTTTTTT; CDR3aa: CASSALGTGDEKLFF
len: 12; d_gene: -; abundance: many; v_gene: TRBV6-6; j_gene: TRBJ2-3; CDR3nt: TGTGCCAGCAGTTACTCGGCCAATACGCAGTATTTT; CDR3aa: CASSYSANTQYF
len: 16; d_gene: TRBD1; abundance: few; v_gene: TRBV6-2/TRBV6-3; j_gene: TRBJ1-5; CDR3nt: TGTGCCAGCAGCCCACGGGGACAGGGCGGAAATCAGCCCCAGCATTTT; CDR3aa: CASSPRGQGGNQPQHF
len: 13; d_gene: -; abundance: -; v_gene: TRBV11-1; j_gene: TRBJ2-7; CDR3nt: TGTGCCAGCAGCTTAGAGGTATCAGCCGAGCAGTACTTC; CDR3aa: CASSLEVSAEQYF
len: 15; d_gene: -; abundance: many; v_gene: TRBV28; j_gene: TRBJ2-2; CDR3nt: TGTGCCAGCAGTTTATCCTCATCGGTCACCGGGGAGCTGTTTTTT; CDR3aa: CASSLSSSVTGELFF
len: 14; d_gene: -; abundance: -; v_gene: TRBV7-3; j_gene: TRBJ2-3; CDR3nt: TGTGCCAGCAGCTTAAATGCAGGTGGCGATACGCAGTATTTT; CDR3aa: CASSLNAGGDTQYF
len: 14; d_gene: -; abundance: few; v_gene: TRBV11-2; j_gene: TRBJ2-5; CDR3nt: TGTGCCAGCAGCTTAGATCCAGGGCTAGAGACCCAGTACTTC; CDR3aa: CASSLDPGLETQYF
len: 13; d_gene: -; abundance: -; v_gene: TRBV20-1; j_gene: TRBJ2-7; CDR3nt: TGCAGTGCTAGAGGAGGGCAGGGTTACGAGCAGTACTTC; CDR3aa: CSARGGQGYEQYF
len: 15; d_gene: -; abundance: -; v_gene: TRBV5-1; j_gene: TRBJ2-5; CDR3nt: TGCGCCAGCAGCTTGTTGGCGGGGAGTCGAGAGACCCAGTACTTC; CDR3aa: CASSLLAGSRETQYF
len: 15; d_gene: -; abundance: few; v_gene: TRBV19; j_gene: TRBJ1-5; CDR3nt: TGTGCCAGTAGTAGTATGGGACATAGCAATCAGCCCCAGCATTTT; CDR3aa: CASSSMGHSNQPQHF